This TCR beta chain stems from a study of graft-versus-host responses after intestinal transplantation (dated by TCRdb to the early 2020s). The study in broad terms: Recipients received multivisceral, liver-intestinal, or isolated intestinal transplants. Rather than going through the commercial service, samples from a few later patients were sequenced in-house on an Illumina MiSeq and processed with MiXCR. A cohort of about 26 intestinal transplant recipients, including one retransplant, was enrolled, and a few patients lacking pretransplant specimens were excluded. Bulk TCR-beta CDR3 sequencing was used to track graft-versus-host and host-versus-graft alloreactive T cell clones in the graft, circulation and bone marrow after intestinal transplantation. Every recipient was given anti-thymocyte globulin induction, then maintenance tacrolimus and steroids for about 3 years. To identify alloreactive clones, pre-transplant mixed lymphocyte reaction products were sequenced and compared with unstimulated pre-transplant donor and recipient T cells. Donor T cell macrochimerism was defined as a peak of at least 4% donor T cells among recipient peripheral blood mononuclear cells. Paper-wide results and their limitations: In patients with donor T cell macrochimerism, the allografts had high GvH to HvG T cell clonal ratios. The conclusions were limited by the relatively low number and heterogeneity of the intestinal transplant patients. GvH clones turned up in recipient bone marrow, with some appearing earlier in ileal mucosa or blood, a pattern consistent with an intestinal mucosal origin. Peak levels of circulating GvH clones were associated with declines in HvG clones early after transplant.

This clone turned up a few times. No clone much larger than this one lies a single base away; base qualities are absent. This specimen's time point label, interpreted: cells obtained before transplantation from donor or recipient. In mixed lymphocyte reactions, about 200,000 CFSE-labeled pre-transplant responders were plated with about 200,000 irradiated violet-dye-labeled stimulators and cultured for around 6 days. After the mixed lymphocyte reaction, proliferating CD3+CD4+CFSE-low and CD3+CD8+CFSE-low responder cells were FACS-sorted on a BD Influx sorter. Receptor libraries were prepared by the immunoSEQ multiplex PCR assay. For most patients, genomic DNA was isolated with the Qiagen DNeasy Blood and Tissue Kit and sent frozen to Adaptive Biotechnologies for TCR sequencing. For most patients, genomic DNA was subjected to high-throughput TCR-beta CDR3 sequencing by Adaptive Biotechnologies. The study's processing was this. TCR sequencing data for roughly 17 patients were retrieved from Adaptive's ImmunoSEQ software; a few other patients were processed with MiXCR and VDJtools. CD4 versus CD8 sorting errors were corrected by removing sequences found in both subsets at a frequency ratio below 5:1. Because the origin of CDR3 nucleotide sequences shared between donor and recipient could not be assigned, those sequences were removed. To be classed as alloreactive, a clone needed at least 2-fold expansion over unstimulated cells and a minimum CFSE-low frequency of 0.002% (template counts) or 0.001% (read counts). Mappable clones were those detected in sequenced pre-transplant spleen, lymph node, or MLR CFSE-low populations of the donor or recipient. Cumulative frequency of alloreactive clones was calculated as a percentage of all sequences weighted by copy number. Here the immuneACCESS table is served through TCRdb, limited to in-frame sequences with V and J called. Missing clones are a known gap in these copies; in checked studies unresolved V genes cover under half, and the rest lacks a known reason. That table supplies the V and J calls and clone size; D and trimming were determined from the DNA. Within this sample are about 21,000 clones, with 55% to 65% of them counted one time only. 1% of the sample is held by the ten biggest clonotypes.

The CDR3 spans 15 residues, from the cysteine through the phenylalanine. CDR3 DNA is the only sequence kept; it has 45 bases, read in frame from the first base. The germline V gene supplies CDR1 ENHRY and CDR2 SYGVKD. V is cut back by 5 bases and J by 1 base, with 6 bases in the junction unmatched. This material consisted of alloreactive CD4+ T cells from a mixed lymphocyte reaction culture, taken before intestinal transplant. The cell subset or site label, as the study defines it: CFSE-low proliferating T cells sorted from roughly six-day pre-transplant mixed lymphocyte reaction (GvH or HvG direction). This clonotype was obtained from a human patient who received an intestinal transplant. Rearrangement joined TRBV10-3 to TRBJ1-1; 8 nucleotides in the junction match TRBD1. The CDR3 reads as follows: CAISPQGAGNTEAFF. The DNA reads TGTGCCATCAGTCCTCAGGGGGCTGGGAACACTGAAGCTTTCTTT.